The rows below give T cell receptor beta chains drawn from one sample of a study of metastatic and nonmetastatic thyroid tumors. MiXCR was used by TCRdb to re-call the PCR reads. The table lists about 15,000 clones, 22% of them singletons, with roughly a fifth in the top ten. The specimen sequenced was adjacent normal tissue. The receptors come from a female donor with papillary thyroid cancer or a benign thyroid nodule (not recorded which). Some clones in this sample may be carry-over from other donors' samples. The CDR3 runs from the conserved cysteine through the conserved F or W. The order of the fields is J gene, V gene, clone size, D gene, CDR3 DNA, CDR3 protein. D genes are given only for firm matches. Some rows have no size entry. The others give once, few or many, or a class for an expanded clone.

TRBJ2-2	TRBV12-3/TRBV12-4	many	-	TGTGCCAGCAGAAGTCCCGGGGAGCTGTTTTTT	CASRSPGELFF
TRBJ1-2	TRBV5-6	-	-	TGTGCCAGCAGCCGGGGGCTAGGCATTAACTATGGCTACACCTTC	CASSRGLGINYGYTF
TRBJ2-2	TRBV18	few	-	TGTGCCAGCTCACCCCCCAACACCGGGGAGCTGTTTTTT	CASSPPNTGELFF
TRBJ2-3	TRBV28	few	-	TGTGCCAGCAGTTCCTCCAGAACGCATCCAGATACGCAGTATTTT	CASSSSRTHPDTQYF
TRBJ1-6	TRBV27	large	TRBD1	TGTGCCAGCAGTTTAAAGGGGGCGAAACATAATTCACCCCTCCACTTT	CASSLKGAKHNSPLHF
TRBJ2-3	TRBV2	-	TRBD2	TGTGCCAGCAGTGAGAGCCACCGGAGACTAGCCCTCGGCCCGGATACGCAGTATTTT	CASSESHRRLALGPDTQYF
TRBJ1-2	TRBV20-1	-	-	TGCAGTGCTAGAGGGGGCCGGGGCTATGGCTACACCTTC	CSARGGRGYGYTF
TRBJ1-5	TRBV3-1	-	-	TGTGCCAGCAGCCAAGGCACAGACCAGCCCCAGCATTTT	CASSQGTDQPQHF
TRBJ1-2	TRBV20-1	few	-	TGCAGTGCTAGAGATGCCGCGGGAGGCTTCTATGGCTACACCTTC	CSARDAAGGFYGYTF
TRBJ1-2	TRBV6-5	few	-	TGTGCCAGCAGTTACGATGGCTACACCTTC	CASSYDGYTF
TRBJ2-5	TRBV5-1	-	TRBD2	TGCGCCAGCAGCTTGGGGACTAGCGGGAGGACTCAAGAGACCCAGTACTTC	CASSLGTSGRTQETQYF
TRBJ2-7	TRBV20-1	-	TRBD2	TGCAGTGCTAGGACGGGGGGCTACGAGCAGTACTTC	CSARTGGYEQYF
TRBJ2-3	TRBV28	large	TRBD1	TGTGCCAGCAGTCTGACCGGGACAGGTAGCACAGATACGCAGTATTTT	CASSLTGTGSTDTQYF
TRBJ1-2	TRBV20-1	-	TRBD1	TGCAGTGCTAGACCGTGGCAGGGGGGCGATGGCTACACCTTC	CSARPWQGGDGYTF
TRBJ1-2	TRBV28	few	-	TGTGCCAGCAGTAGACAGAACTATGGCTACACCTTC	CASSRQNYGYTF
TRBJ1-1	TRBV2	few	-	TGTGCCAGCAGTGAAGGAATGAACACTGAAGCTTTCTTT	CASSEGMNTEAFF
TRBJ2-1	TRBV7-6	-	-	TGTGCCAGCAGCTTAGAGGGTAACTCCTACAATGAGCAGTTCTTC	CASSLEGNSYNEQFF
TRBJ2-3	TRBV3-1	-	-	TGTGCCAGCAGCCAATGCGCGGGAACCACAGATACGCAGTATTTT	CASSQCAGTTDTQYF
TRBJ2-5	TRBV20-1	-	TRBD2	TGCAGTGCTAGAGATCCCCGAGCGGGACCAGAGACCCAGTACTTC	CSARDPRAGPETQYF
TRBJ2-2	TRBV6-1	-	-	TGTGCCAGCAGTGGGGGGAGGCAGACGAACACCGGGGAGCTGTTTTTT	CASSGGRQTNTGELFF
TRBJ1-6	TRBV4-1	-	TRBD1	TGCGCCAGCAGCCAAGATTCCGGGACAGGGACGGGGCCCCTCCACTTT	CASSQDSGTGTGPLHF
TRBJ1-3	TRBV24-1	few	TRBD1	TGTGCCACACAGGGGAGTGGAAACACCATATATTTT	CATQGSGNTIYF
TRBJ1-1	TRBV2	few	-	TGTGCCAGCTTTTCAGGTTCCCTGGGAGCTTTCTTT	CASFSGSLGAFF
TRBJ2-5	TRBV6-2/TRBV6-3	few	-	TGTGCCAGCAATGGACAATCCGGGGAGACCCAGTACTTC	CASNGQSGETQYF
TRBJ1-2	TRBV29-1	large	TRBD1	TGCAGCGTTGTTGGGGACAGGGGACTCTATGGCTACACCTTC	CSVVGDRGLYGYTF
TRBJ2-7	TRBV7-6	-	-	TGTGCCAGCAGCTTAGAGGGCAGAGGCTACGAGCAGTACTTC	CASSLEGRGYEQYF
TRBJ1-1	TRBV24-1	many	-	TGTGCCACCAGGGCTAACAGGGACGCTGAAGCTTTCTTT	CATRANRDAEAFF
TRBJ2-5	TRBV27	-	TRBD2	TGTGCCAGCAGTTCCAAAAAGGGACTAGCGGGATTAAAAGAGACCCAGTACTTC	CASSSKKGLAGLKETQYF
TRBJ1-1	TRBV7-2	few	-	TGTGCCAGCGTAGACACTGAAGCTTTCTTT	CASVDTEAFF
TRBJ1-1	TRBV19	-	-	TGTGCCAGTACCCTTACAGATTCCAACACTGAAGCTTTCTTT	CASTLTDSNTEAFF
TRBJ2-1	TRBV12-3/TRBV12-4	few	TRBD2	TGTGCCAGCACCGAGGGAGGGGTGCATGAGCAGTTCTTC	CASTEGGVHEQFF
TRBJ1-2	TRBV5-6	few	-	TGTGCCAGCAGCTTCGGATGGATCAACTATGGCTACACCTTC	CASSFGWINYGYTF